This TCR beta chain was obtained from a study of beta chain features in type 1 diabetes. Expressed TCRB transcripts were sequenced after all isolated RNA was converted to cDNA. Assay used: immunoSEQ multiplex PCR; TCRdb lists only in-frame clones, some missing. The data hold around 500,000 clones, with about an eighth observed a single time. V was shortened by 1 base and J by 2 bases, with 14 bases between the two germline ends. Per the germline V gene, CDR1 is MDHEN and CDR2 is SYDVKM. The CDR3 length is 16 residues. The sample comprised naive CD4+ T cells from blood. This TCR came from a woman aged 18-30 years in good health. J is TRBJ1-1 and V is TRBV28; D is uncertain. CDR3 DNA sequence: TGTGCCAGCAGTTTATCTCGGTGGACGATAAACACTGAAGCTTTCTTT. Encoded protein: CASSLSRWTINTEAFF.